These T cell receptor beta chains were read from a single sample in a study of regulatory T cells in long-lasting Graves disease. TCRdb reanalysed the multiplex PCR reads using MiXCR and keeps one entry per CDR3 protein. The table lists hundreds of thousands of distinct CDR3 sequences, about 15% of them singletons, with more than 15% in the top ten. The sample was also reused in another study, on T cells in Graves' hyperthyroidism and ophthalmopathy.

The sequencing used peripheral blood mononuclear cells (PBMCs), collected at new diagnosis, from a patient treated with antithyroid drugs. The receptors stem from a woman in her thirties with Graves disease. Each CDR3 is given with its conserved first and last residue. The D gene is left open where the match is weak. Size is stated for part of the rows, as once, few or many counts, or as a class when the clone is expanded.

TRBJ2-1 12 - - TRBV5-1 CASSLDGDEQFF TGCGCCAGCAGCTTAGACGGGGATGAGCAGTTCTTC
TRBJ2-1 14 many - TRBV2 CASRDQGLGNEQFF TGTGCCAGCAGGGACCAGGGTTTGGGCAATGAGCAGTTCTTC
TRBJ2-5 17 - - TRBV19 CASSTRTPGGTRETQYF TGTGCCAGTAGTACCCGGACCCCAGGAGGCACAAGAGAGACCCAGTACTTC
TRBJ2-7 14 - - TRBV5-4 CASSLEGNSYEQYF TGTGCCAGCAGCTTGGAGGGGAACTCCTACGAGCAGTACTTC
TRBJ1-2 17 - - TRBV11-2 CASSLLPATQSRDGYTF TGTGCCAGCAGCTTACTACCCGCAACACAGTCCCGGGATGGCTACACCTTC
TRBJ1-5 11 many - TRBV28 CASSPKGTQHF TGTGCCAGCAGCCCGAAAGGGACCCAGCATTTT
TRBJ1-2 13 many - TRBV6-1 CASSEALLGGYTF TGTGCCAGCAGTGAAGCGCTTCTGGGTGGCTACACCTTC
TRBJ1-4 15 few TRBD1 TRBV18 CASSTPGQGNEKLFF TGTGCCAGCTCAACTCCGGGACAGGGAAATGAAAAACTGTTTTTT
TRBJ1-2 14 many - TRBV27 CASTRLGEDYGYTF TGTGCCAGCACTCGACTCGGGGAGGACTATGGCTACACCTTC
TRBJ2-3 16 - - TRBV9 CASSVVDRPGQDTQYF TGTGCCAGCAGCGTAGTAGACAGGCCAGGACAAGATACGCAGTATTTT
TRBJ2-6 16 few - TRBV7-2 CASSWGGKAGANVLTF TGTGCCAGCAGCTGGGGGGGCAAAGCTGGGGCCAACGTCCTGACTTTC
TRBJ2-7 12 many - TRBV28 CASSLKPHEQYF TGTGCCAGCAGCCTCAAGCCCCACGAGCAGTACTTC
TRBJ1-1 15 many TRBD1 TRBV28 CASSPGAGGYTEAFF TGTGCCAGCAGTCCGGGGGCAGGGGGGTATACTGAAGCTTTCTTT
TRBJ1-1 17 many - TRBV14 CASSQVRRFGRNTEAFF TGTGCCAGCAGCCAAGTGCGACGCTTTGGTCGGAACACTGAAGCTTTCTTT
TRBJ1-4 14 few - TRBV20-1 CSAREGSSNEKLFF TGCAGTGCTAGAGAGGGCAGCTCTAATGAAAAACTGTTTTTT
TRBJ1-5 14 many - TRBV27 CASRSSVGNQPQHF TGTGCCAGCAGATCGAGCGTAGGCAATCAGCCCCAGCATTTT
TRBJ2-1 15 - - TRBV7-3 CASGVRRGDYNEQFF TGTGCCAGCGGTGTCAGGAGGGGAGACTACAATGAGCAGTTCTTC
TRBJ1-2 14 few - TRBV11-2 CASSTSSGGYGYTF TGTGCCAGCAGCACCTCCTCGGGGGGGTACGGCTACACCTTC
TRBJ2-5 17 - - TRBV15 CATSSGVGRGAQETQYF TGTGCCACCAGCAGTGGAGTGGGCCGGGGGGCCCAAGAGACCCAGTACTTC
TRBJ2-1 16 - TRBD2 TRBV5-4 CASSSGLADSYNEQFF TGTGCCAGCAGCTCGGGACTAGCGGACTCCTACAATGAGCAGTTCTTC
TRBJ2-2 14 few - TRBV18 CASSPGGHTGELFF TGTGCCAGCTCACCAGGGGGCCACACCGGGGAGCTGTTTTTT
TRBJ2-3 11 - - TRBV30 CAWSVKDTQYF TGTGCCTGGAGTGTCAAAGATACGCAGTATTTT
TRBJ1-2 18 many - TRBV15 CATSRGPRGGSTVYGYTF TGTGCCACCAGCAGAGGACCACGGGGAGGGAGTACTGTGTATGGCTACACCTTC
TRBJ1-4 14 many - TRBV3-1 CASSPPTGGEKLFF TGTGCCAGCAGCCCACCGACGGGCGGTGAAAAACTGTTTTTT
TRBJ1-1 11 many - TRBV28 CASSFRYEAFF TGTGCCAGCAGTTTTCGATATGAAGCTTTCTTT
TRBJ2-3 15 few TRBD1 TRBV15 CATNLGQGVADTQYF TGTGCCACCAACCTAGGACAGGGCGTAGCAGATACGCAGTATTTT
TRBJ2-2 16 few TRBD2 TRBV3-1 CASSQVAGGTTGELFF TGTGCCAGCAGCCAGGTAGCGGGAGGGACAACCGGGGAGCTGTTTTTT
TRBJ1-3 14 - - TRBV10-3 CAIRMGLSGNTIYF TGTGCCATCAGGATGGGCCTCTCTGGAAACACCATATATTTT
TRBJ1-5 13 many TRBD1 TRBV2 CASSEQGAQPQHF TGTGCCAGCAGTGAACAGGGGGCTCAGCCCCAGCATTTT
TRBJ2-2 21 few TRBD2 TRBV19 CASTRQNPGLAGGPGTGELFF TGTGCCAGTACCCGCCAAAACCCGGGACTAGCGGGAGGGCCGGGGACCGGGGAGCTGTTTTTT
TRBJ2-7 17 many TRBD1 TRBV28 CASSTLSGTGFRDEQYF TGTGCCAGCAGCACCTTATCCGGGACAGGGTTTAGAGACGAGCAGTACTTC
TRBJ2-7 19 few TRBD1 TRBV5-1 CASSKTGQGTGRSDYEQYF TGCGCCAGCAGCAAAACGGGACAGGGGACCGGTCGTTCGGACTACGAGCAGTACTTC
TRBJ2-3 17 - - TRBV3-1 CASSQIRSLIPTDTQYF TGTGCCAGCAGCCAAATAAGATCTCTCATCCCCACAGATACGCAGTATTTT
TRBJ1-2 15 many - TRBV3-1 CASSQRSGQIYGYTF TGTGCCAGCAGCCAACGCTCCGGACAGATTTATGGCTACACCTTC
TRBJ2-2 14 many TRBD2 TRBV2 CASRERETNGELFF TGTGCCAGCAGGGAGCGGGAGACGAACGGGGAGCTGTTTTTT
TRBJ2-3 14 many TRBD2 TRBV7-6 CASSRDYSTDTQYF TGTGCCAGCAGCCGGGACTACAGCACAGATACGCAGTATTTT
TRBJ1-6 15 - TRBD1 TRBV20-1 CSARQTGGWYSPLHF TGCAGTGCTCGACAGACAGGGGGCTGGTATTCACCCCTCCACTTT